This TCR beta chain was obtained from a study of blood T cells in healthy people across ages. Notes on this clonotype: Its target is unknown.

The second PCR ran 7 to 11 cycles with a sample-barcoded 5' primer and J-beta primers. TCRdb analysed the 5' RACE reads with MiXCR anew, one entry per CDR3 protein. The sample lists under 2,000,000 distinct CDR3 sequences; around 48% were seen once. The V gene's germline CDR1 is SGHRS and CDR2 YFSETQ. Trimming removed 4 bases at V and 5 bases at J, with 18 bases between. This CDR3 is 15 amino acids long. General observations from the study: Naive T cell percentage by flow cytometry tracked strongly with beta diversity.

The sequencing input was blood. The genes are TRBV5-1 and TRBJ1-2; tentatively, D is TRBD1 (6 bases). This TCR derives from a woman between 40 and 55 years old in good health. DNA of the CDR3: TGCGCCAGCAGCCCCCGGCATACGGGACATTATGGCTACACCTTC. Translation gives CASSPRHTGHYGYTF. Full variable domain (outside the CDR3, taken from reference TRBV5-1 and TRBJ1-2): KAGVTQTPRYLIKTRGQQVTLSCSPISGHRSVSWYQQTPGQGLQFLFEYFSETQRNKGNFPGRFSGRQFSNSRSEMNVSTLELGDSALYLCASSPRHTGHYGYTFGSGTRLTVV.